The 26 T cell receptor beta chains below were found in one sample sequenced in a study of blood T cell repertoires in COVID-19 (dated by TCRdb to 2018 to 2021). Receptors were amplified or captured by the immunoSEQ multiplex PCR assay. Here the immuneACCESS table is served through TCRdb, limited to in-frame sequences with V and J called. Missing clones are a known gap in these copies; in checked studies unresolved V genes cover under half, and the rest lacks a known reason. The sample contains 65,000 to 95,000 clones, around 88% of them found a single time. Of the sample, 8.3% falls within the top ten clones. Sequencing was done on a sample of peripheral blood. These receptors all stem from a young man with acute or convalescent COVID-19.

The chain employs TRBV30 and TRBJ1-2; D call uncertain. V shed 3 bases and J shed 4 bases, with 12 bases lying between them. CDR3 length: 13 amino acids. Germline CDR1 GTSNPN, CDR2 SVGIG (reference sequence). The DNA of the CDR3 is TGTGCCTGGAGCGCCGGGTTAGGCTATGGCTACACCTTC. This encodes CAWSAGLGYGYTF.

The V call is TRBV5-1, the J call TRBJ1-2; D is unclear. CDR3 length: 14 amino acids. V was pared by 3 bases and J by 2 bases, with 11 bases between. Looked up from germline, CDR1 is SGHRS and CDR2 is YFSETQ. CDR3 nucleotide sequence: TGCGCCAGCAGCTCGCTAGACGGCAACTATGGCTACACCTTC. Residues: CASSSLDGNYGYTF.

The chain links TRBV11-3 to TRBJ2-1, with 8 positions matching TRBD2. The CDR3 is 14 residues long. In germline, CDR1 is SGHNT, CDR2 YENEEA. V shed 2 bases, J shed 7 bases, and the junction held 4 bases outside the gene matches. CDR3 in DNA: TGTGCCAGCAGCTTAAGAGCGGGAGATAATGAGCAGTTCTTC. Residues: CASSLRAGDNEQFF.

The chain joins TRBV28 to TRBJ2-4; the match to TRBD1 covers 12 bases. This CDR3 region has 15 residues. The germline CDR1 and CDR2 sequences are MDHEN and SYDVKM. V lost 6 bases to trimming and J lost 10 bases; unmatched junction nucleotides: 10. The CDR3 nucleotides read TGTGCCAGCAGCTCACCGGGACAGGGGGCAAGGATTCAGTACTTC. The encoded protein is CASSSPGQGARIQYF. Based on the CDR3 plus reference TRBV28 and TRBJ2-4, the full variable domain is DVKVTQSSRYLVKRTGEKVFLECVQDMDHENMFWYRQDPGLGLRLIYFSYDVKMKEKGDIPEGYSVSREKKERFSLILESASTNQTSMYLCASSSPGQGARIQYFGAGTRLSVL.

The sample holds one count of this clone. The CDR3 region is CASSQGLAGVTGELFF. The DNA of the CDR3 is TGTGCCAGCAGCCAAGGACTAGCGGGAGTCACCGGGGAGCTGTTTTTT. This sequence joins TRBV3-1 (or the pseudogene TRBV3-2) and TRBJ2-2; 12 nucleotides match TRBD2. The CDR3 is 16 amino acids. Germline CDR1 and CDR2: LGHDT and YNNKEL (reference sequence). J lost 4 bases, V lost 1 base, and 1 base had no gene match.

The chain couples TRBV7-9 to TRBJ2-2; D not resolved. The germline gives CDR1 SEHNR, CDR2 FQNEAQ (reference sequence). V was cut by 7 bases and J by 3 bases, with 18 bases left in between. The CDR3 extends over 16 amino acids. The CDR3 loop is CASITETARYTGELFF. CDR3 nucleotides: TGTGCCAGCATCACGGAGACCGCCCGATACACCGGGGAGCTGTTTTTT.

V usage is TRBV21-1 and J usage is TRBJ2-5; no DNA check was done on the table's D call, TRBD2. TRBV21-1 is recorded as a pseudogene. There are 15 residues in the CDR3. CDR3 DNA: TGTGCCAGCAGCAAACTAGCGGGAGGGCAAGAGACCCAGTACTTC. This gives the protein CASSKLAGGQETQYF.

The V and J genes are TRBV15 and TRBJ2-5, with D perhaps TRBD2 (5 bases). There are 14 residues in the CDR3. The V gene lost 0 bases and the J gene lost 5 bases, with 10 bases spanning the gap. The germline V gene has CDR1 LNHNV and CDR2 YYDKDF (reference sequence). In nucleotides, the CDR3 is TGTGCCACCAGCAGAGATAACGGAGGCGAGACCCAGTACTTC. This translates into CATSRDNGGETQYF.

The chain joins TRBV27 to TRBJ1-5; 8 positions match TRBD1. CDR3 length: 18 amino acids. Germline CDR1 MNHEY, CDR2 SMNVEV (reference sequence). V gave up 0 bases and J gave up 2 bases; unmatched junction bases: 9. CDR3 DNA sequence: TGTGCCAGCAGTTTATCTTATAAACAGGGGGGCGGCAATCAGCCCCAGCATTTT. Protein sequence: CASSLSYKQGGGNQPQHF.

This chain connects TRBV11-2 to TRBJ2-1, with TRBD1 matching over 9 bases. CDR1 and CDR2 from the germline V gene are SGHAT and FQNNGV. The CDR3 consists of 17 residues. V lost 7 bases, J lost 1 base, and 11 bases stayed unmatched. Written as DNA, the CDR3 is TGTGCCAGCACCCCCGGTGTGGGGACAGGGTCCTACAATGAGCAGTTCTTC. Its protein is CASTPGVGTGSYNEQFF.

This clone has only one observation. This chain joins TRBV5-4 and TRBJ2-7, with TRBD2 matching 8 bases. The length of the CDR3 is 16 residues. Trimming took 4 bases from V and 2 from J; bases not matched to a gene: 11. From germline, CDR1 is SGHNT and CDR2 YYREEE (reference sequence). CDR3 DNA: TGTGCCAGCAGCCCGTCTACGGCACTAGCGGCCTACGAGCAGTACTTC. Translation gives CASSPSTALAAYEQYF. Filled out from reference TRBV5-4 and TRBJ2-7, the complete variable domain reads ETGVTQSPTHLIKTRGQQVTLRCSSQSGHNTVSWYQQALGQGPQFIFQYYREEENGRGNFPPRFSGLQFPNYSSELNVNALELDDSALYLCASSPSTALAAYEQYFGPGTRLTVT.

This chain uses TRBV4-2 with TRBJ1-2; 7 bases line up with TRBD1. Germline values: CDR1 LGHNA, CDR2 YNFKEQ. V was pared by 2 bases and J by 7 bases, with 7 bases of the junction left unmatched. This CDR3 is built from 14 residues. The CDR3 DNA is TGTGCCAGCAGCCAACCTGGACAGGCGCCTGGCTACACCTTC. This codes for CASSQPGQAPGYTF.

The chain links TRBV7-9 to TRBJ1-5, with 9 bases that match TRBD1. Germline V gives CDR1 SEHNR, CDR2 FQNEAQ (reference sequence). V lost 5 bases to trimming and J lost 2 bases; unmatched junction nucleotides: 7. CDR3 length equals 16 residues. For the CDR3, the DNA is TGTGCCAGCAGCCCAACAGGGGGCATTGGCAATCAGCCCCAGCATTTT. It specifies CASSPTGGIGNQPQHF.

The chain links TRBV5-8 to TRBJ2-2; 10 bases agree with TRBD1. Germline V CDR1 and CDR2: SGHTS, YDEGEE. V was clipped by 4 bases and J by 4 bases; unmatched bases: 7. CDR3 length equals 16 residues. CDR3 in DNA: TGTGCCAGCAGCGGTGGGGGACAGGGGAGCACCGGGGAGCTGTTTTTT. It encodes CASSGGGQGSTGELFF.

The chain joins TRBV27 to TRBJ1-5; D possibly corresponds to TRBD1 (5 bases). V lost 7 bases and J lost 3, with 19 bases in between. The V gene's germline CDR1 is MNHEY and CDR2 SMNVEV (reference sequence). CDR3 length equals 16 residues. The CDR3 region has the DNA TGTGCCAGCATTAGGGGCGCCCGGAGAGTCAATCAGCCCCAGCATTTT. This encodes CASIRGARRVNQPQHF.

CDR3 residues: CASSPAGRAADTQYF. The CDR3 nucleotides are TGTGCCAGCAGCCCGGCGGGGCGGGCGGCAGATACGCAGTATTTT. This chain connects TRBV7-3 to TRBJ2-3; D might be TRBD2 (6 bases). The germline V gene encodes CDR1 SGHTA and CDR2 FQGTGA. This CDR3 region has 15 residues. With 5 bases removed from V and 4 bases from J, the gap between germline ends came to 16 bases.

This chain uses TRBV10-3 with TRBJ2-1, with 11 positions matching TRBD2. Germline V gene sequence: CDR1 ENHRY, CDR2 SYGVKD. Trimming removed 9 bases from V and 0 bases from J; junction bases left unmatched: 16. The CDR3 is 19 residues long. This CDR3 reads CAIPKVTSGSRSSYNEQFF. In DNA, the CDR3 is TGTGCCATTCCGAAGGTTACTAGCGGGAGTCGGAGCTCCTACAATGAGCAGTTCTTC.

The V call is TRBV11-3, the J call TRBJ2-1; TRBD1 agrees at 9 bases. Germline loops: CDR1 SGHNT, CDR2 YENEEA. Trimming at V came to 5 bases and at J to 2 bases, leaving 4 bases not matched to a gene. This CDR3 has 15 residues. The CDR3 here is CASSAGTGTYNEQFF. The DNA for the CDR3 is TGTGCCAGCAGCGCCGGGACAGGGACCTACAATGAGCAGTTCTTC.

This sequence joins TRBV4-2 and TRBJ1-2; TRBD1 agrees at 11 bases. J gave up 8 bases and V 4 bases, and 9 bases lay outside the gene matches. CDR3 length: 15 residues. Germline CDR1 LGHNA, CDR2 YNFKEQ. Here the CDR3 reads CASSPQDRGRRGYTF. The DNA of the CDR3 is TGTGCCAGCAGCCCCCAGGACAGGGGGCGTAGGGGCTACACCTTC.

The CDR3 here is CASSIYGGARNQPQHF. CDR3 bases: TGTGCCAGTAGTATCTATGGGGGCGCGAGAAATCAGCCCCAGCATTTT. The genes are TRBV19 and TRBJ1-5, with D maybe TRBD1 (6 bases). The CDR3 is 16 amino acids. The ends were cut back, 3 bases at V and 4 bases at J, with 16 bases in the middle. CDR1 LNHDA and CDR2 SQIVND come from the germline V gene (reference sequence). The whole variable domain, remainder taken from reference TRBV19 and TRBJ1-5, is DGGITQSPKYLFRKEGQNVTLSCEQNLNHDAMYWYRQDPGQGLRLIYYSQIVNDFQKGDIAEGYSVSREKKESFPLTVTSAQKNPTAFYLCASSIYGGARNQPQHFGDGTRLSIL.

The rearrangement uses TRBV28 and TRBJ2-7, with a possible D match to TRBD1 (6 bases). V was pared by 5 bases and J by 5 bases, with 16 bases between. The length of the CDR3 is 14 residues. The germline V gene has CDR1 MDHEN and CDR2 SYDVKM. In DNA, the CDR3 is TGTGCCAGCAGTGGATCCGGACAGAACCACGAGCAGTACTTC. Protein product: CASSGSGQNHEQYF.

This clone came up once. The chain uses TRBV24-1 and TRBJ2-1; possibly TRBD2 for D (6 bases). V was pared by 7 bases and J by 6 bases, with 12 bases between. Per the germline V gene, CDR1 is KGHDR and CDR2 is SFDVKD. The CDR3 loop spans 13 amino acids. CDR3: CATRGAGGNEQFF. As DNA, the CDR3 is TGTGCCACCAGAGGGGCCGGGGGCAATGAGCAGTTCTTC.

The gene calls are TRBV11-2 and TRBJ2-3, with D tentatively TRBD1 (6 bases). The germline CDR1 and CDR2 sequences are SGHAT and FQNNGV. The CDR3 runs to 15 residues. With 7 bases removed from V and 6 bases from J, the gap between germline ends came to 20 bases. CDR3 nucleotide sequence: TGTGCCAGCAACGTACAGGGATGGGTTGTGGATACGCAGTATTTT. Its translation: CASNVQGWVVDTQYF.

The J gene is TRBJ2-2, the V gene TRBV9; TRBD1 aligns across 8 bases. Germline V CDR1 and CDR2: SGDLS, YYNGEE. V trimming: 3 bases; J trimming: 1 base; junction bases outside the gene matches: 5. The length of the CDR3 is 16 residues. The CDR3 reads CASSGRTGMNTGELFF. DNA of the CDR3: TGTGCCAGCAGCGGACGGACAGGGATGAACACCGGGGAGCTGTTTTTT.

This rearrangement joins TRBV12-5 to TRBJ1-1; D call uncertain. Germline V gene data show CDR1 as LGHNT and CDR2 as FRNRAP. Trimming removed 7 bases at V and 4 bases at J, with 10 bases between. The length of the CDR3 is 12 residues. The CDR3 protein is CASAAGSTEAFF. DNA for the CDR3: TGTGCTAGTGCCGCGGGGAGCACTGAAGCTTTCTTT. Full variable domain (missing parts from reference TRBV12-5 and TRBJ1-1): DARVTQTPRHKVTEMGQEVTMRCQPILGHNTVFWYRQTMMQGLELLAYFRNRAPLDDSGMPKDRFSAEMPDATLATLKIQPSEPRDSAVYFCASAAGSTEAFFGQGTRLTVV.

The genes are TRBV4-3 and TRBJ2-7, with 7 bases fitting TRBD2. Unmatched junction bases numbered 3, after V lost 3 bases and J lost 1 base. Per the germline V gene, CDR1 is LGHNA and CDR2 is YSLEER. The CDR3 length is 14 residues. CDR3 nucleotide sequence: TGCGCCAGCAGCCATAGCGGGCGTTCCTACGAGCAGTACTTC. It codes for CASSHSGRSYEQYF.